The 12 T cell receptor beta chains listed next were all sequenced from one sample in a study of T cell responses to AZD1222 COVID-19 vaccine. Measured with immunoSEQ multiplex PCR; TCRdb has only the in-frame clones, and not every one. The repertoire consists of roughly 160,000 clones, with 90% occurring once and the leading ten covering about 1.6%. The material sequenced was peripheral blood, taken on day 0 of AZD1222 vaccination. The origin of the receptors is an adult in good health.

This sequence joins TRBV5-1 and TRBJ1-4; D gene uncertain. The CDR3 is 15 residues long. Germline V gene data show CDR1 as SGHRS and CDR2 as YFSETQ. The V gene lost 0 bases and the J gene lost 3 bases, with 9 bases spanning the gap. In DNA, the CDR3 is TGCGCCAGCAGCTTGGCAGCATACGCTAATGAAAAACTGTTTTTT. It is translated as CASSLAAYANEKLFF.

This chain connects TRBV19 to TRBJ1-5; D uncertain. V was shortened by 4 bases and J by 0 bases, with 13 bases between the two germline ends. This CDR3 has 16 amino acids. The germline V gene has CDR1 LNHDA and CDR2 SQIVND (reference sequence). CDR3 bases: TGTGCCAGTAGTAAACGGACTACGTATAGCAATCAGCCCCAGCATTTT. Amino acids: CASSKRTTYSNQPQHF.

Details on this clone: At one of its ends the junction is not consistent with the germline gene, which may arise from a read error. V usage is TRBV7-7 and J usage is TRBJ2-1; 8 bases fit TRBD2. CDR1 and CDR2 from the germline V gene are SSHAT and FNYEAQ (reference sequence). This CDR3 region has 15 residues. This chain's CDR3 is CASSLELRGVNEQFF. The CDR3 DNA reads TGTGCTAGCAGCTTAGAGTTGCGGGGGGTAAATGAGCAGTTCTTC.

This clone was recorded a few times. This rearrangement joins TRBV10-3 to TRBJ1-1; D is perhaps TRBD1 (5 bases). The length of the CDR3 is 14 residues. CDR1 and CDR2 (germline): ENHRY, SYGVKD. V lost 10 bases to trimming and J lost 0 bases, with 15 bases between them. Here the CDR3 reads CASWDGTMNTEAFF. The CDR3 DNA follows: TGTGCCAGTTGGGACGGGACCATGAACACTGAAGCTTTCTTT.

V gene TRBV29-1 combines with J gene TRBJ2-1; possibly TRBD1 for D (6 bases). Trimming took 6 bases from V and 7 from J, leaving 16 bases between them. The CDR3 covers 13 residues. Germline V gene sequence: CDR1 SQVTM, CDR2 ANQGSEA. The CDR3 nucleotides read TGCAGCGTATTAAGGGACACTTCGAATGAGCAGTTCTTC. It specifies CSVLRDTSNEQFF.

V and J are TRBV4-1 and TRBJ1-2; D is ambiguous. This CDR3 has 14 amino acids. V lost 1 base and J 2 bases, leaving 8 bases between the germline ends. CDR1 is MGHRA, CDR2 YSYEKL, per germline. The CDR3 loop is CASSQVFTNYGYTF. CDR3 in DNA: TGCGCCAGCAGCCAAGTTTTCACGAACTATGGCTACACCTTC.

This sequence joins TRBV27 and TRBJ1-4; weak D call: TRBD1 (6 bases). Germline-derived CDR1 and CDR2 are MNHEY and SMNVEV (reference sequence). CDR3 length: 15 amino acids. Trimming pared 3 bases from V and 6 bases from J, leaving 14 bases between. The CDR3 coding sequence is TGTGCCAGCAGTTTTCGCCGGGGGCTCCATGAAAAACTGTTTTTT. The encoded protein is CASSFRRGLHEKLFF.

This clone was observed a single time. The chain employs TRBV7-8 and TRBJ1-1; D is ambiguous. The CDR3 totals 13 residues. Looked up from germline, CDR1 is SGHVS and CDR2 is FQNEAQ. Trimming shortened V by 3 bases and J by 1 base, and 6 bases separated the two germline ends. CDR3 loop: CASSFARNTEAFF. The CDR3 nucleotides are TGTGCCAGCAGCTTTGCTCGGAACACTGAAGCTTTCTTT.

The gene calls are TRBV5-1 and TRBJ2-7; no definite D call. Trimming left V 1 base short and J 0 bases short, with 17 bases between. The germline V gene encodes CDR1 SGHRS and CDR2 YFSETQ. The CDR3 is 17 residues long. The CDR3 spells CASSLLGPDPSSYEQYF. The CDR3 DNA sequence: TGCGCCAGCAGCTTGTTAGGACCCGACCCGAGCTCCTACGAGCAGTACTTC. The full variable domain, rest sourced from reference TRBV5-1 and TRBJ2-7, is KAGVTQTPRYLIKTRGQQVTLSCSPISGHRSVSWYQQTPGQGLQFLFEYFSETQRNKGNFPGRFSGRQFSNSRSEMNVSTLELGDSALYLCASSLLGPDPSSYEQYFGPGTRLTVT.

This chain joins TRBV11-2 and TRBJ2-5; no reliable D call. Germline V gene sequence: CDR1 SGHAT, CDR2 FQNNGV. The CDR3 consists of 14 residues. V was shortened by 1 base and J by 1 base, with 7 bases between the two germline ends. The CDR3 coding sequence is TGTGCCAGCAGCTTAGTTTTAATCCAAGAGACCCAGTACTTC. It is translated as CASSLVLIQETQYF.

The chain recombines TRBV23-1 with TRBJ1-5; 8 positions agree with TRBD1. TRBV23-1 is an open reading frame whose function is uncertain. J gave up 0 bases and V 2 bases, and 3 bases lay outside the gene matches. The CDR3 sequence is 16 residues long. CDR3 in DNA: TGCGCCAGCAGTCAAGAGGGACAGGTTAGCAATCAGCCCCAGCATTTT. This sequence encodes CASSQEGQVSNQPQHF.

The V and J genes are TRBV29-1 and TRBJ2-7; tentatively, D is TRBD1 or TRBD2 (5 bases each). The V gene's germline CDR1 is SQVTM and CDR2 ANQGSEA. CDR3 length: 12 amino acids. V lost 7 bases to trimming and J lost 2 bases, with 12 bases between them. CDR3 sequence reads: CSAGPHPYEQYF. The CDR3 DNA sequence: TGCAGCGCGGGACCGCATCCCTACGAGCAGTACTTC.